These 10 T cell receptor beta chains came from one sample sequenced in a study of cytomegalovirus exposure and HLA in healthy donors. PCR primers comprised 60 Vbeta and 13 Jbeta primers. Repertoires were generated with immunoSEQ multiplex PCR, while TCRdb's copy carries only in-frame clones and drops some. The table shows approximately 150,000 clones, with 84% occurring only once. Sequencing input: PBMCs. The receptors come from a boy aged 2-15 years in good health and CMV-seronegative.

The rearrangement links TRBV4-2 to TRBJ2-3; D is possibly TRBD2 (5 bases). The V end was cut by 2 bases, the J end by 2 bases, with 11 bases between. The CDR3 loop spans 15 amino acids. Germline V CDR1 and CDR2: LGHNA, YNFKEQ. The CDR3 loop reads CASSQKSGDTDTQYF. Written as DNA, the CDR3 is TGTGCCAGCAGCCAAAAAAGCGGAGACACAGATACGCAGTATTTT.

The chain links TRBV15 to TRBJ1-5, with D perhaps matching TRBD1 (5 bases). The CDR3 has 17 amino acids. CDR1 is LNHNV, CDR2 YYDKDF, per germline (reference sequence). Trimming removed 5 bases at V and 7 bases at J, with 24 bases between. CDR3 nucleotides: TGTGCCACCAGCTTACACGAGTGGGGCGAACGGGTCCAGCCCCAGCATTTT. Protein sequence: CATSLHEWGERVQPQHF.

CDR3 DNA: TGTGCCAGCAGCTGGACTGGACAGGGGGCAAGACAAGAGACCCAGTACTTC. Translated: CASSWTGQGARQETQYF. V is TRBV7-9 and J is TRBJ2-5; the match to TRBD1 covers 11 bases. The CDR3 covers 17 residues. The V gene's germline CDR1 is SEHNR and CDR2 FQNEAQ (reference sequence). J lost 2 bases, V lost 4 bases, and 9 bases had no gene match. The full variable domain, with the rest looked up from reference TRBV7-9 and TRBJ2-5, is DTGVSQNPRHKITKRGQNVTFRCDPISEHNRLYWYRQTLGQGPEFLTYFQNEAQLEKSRLLSDRFSAERPKGSFSTLEIQRTEQGDSAMYLCASSWTGQGARQETQYFGPGTRLLVL.

The rearrangement joins TRBV4-1 to TRBJ2-7; TRBD1 agrees at 8 bases. This CDR3 contains 14 residues. The ends lost 2 bases at V and 2 bases at J; junction bases unmatched: 2. Germline V gene data show CDR1 as MGHRA and CDR2 as YSYEKL. CDR3 region: CASSQRQGPYEQYF. The CDR3 region has the DNA TGCGCCAGCAGCCAAAGACAGGGGCCCTACGAGCAGTACTTC.

The gene calls are TRBV30 and TRBJ1-5, with no clear D. V lost 0 bases and J lost 0, with 24 bases in between. CDR3 length: 20 residues. CDR1 is GTSNPN and CDR2 is SVGIG in the germline V gene (reference sequence). For the CDR3, the DNA is TGTGCCTGGAGTGTACTTCTTTTTTTGGGAGAAAATTCTAGCAATCAGCCCCAGCATTTT. It specifies CAWSVLLFLGENSSNQPQHF.

This clone was seen only once. The chain carries TRBV7-9 and TRBJ2-3; TRBD2 matches 13 bases. Germline CDR1 SEHNR, CDR2 FQNEAQ (reference sequence). V was clipped by 1 base and J by 4 bases; unmatched bases: 2. This CDR3 spans 16 amino acids. The CDR3 bases are TGTGCCAGCAGCTTAGGGACTAGCGGGAGTGCAGATACGCAGTATTTT. Translation: CASSLGTSGSADTQYF.

The chain recombines TRBV27 with TRBJ2-3; TRBD2 matches 9 bases. Germline assignment: CDR1 MNHEY and CDR2 SMNVEV (reference sequence). The CDR3 has 15 residues. V gave up 6 bases and J gave up 2 bases; unmatched junction bases: 6. CDR3 amino acids: CASRKRGANTDTQYF. DNA for the CDR3: TGTGCCAGCAGAAAGCGGGGGGCGAACACAGATACGCAGTATTTT.

The chain employs TRBV27 and TRBJ1-5; the D gene is possibly TRBD1 (5 bases). CDR1 is MNHEY and CDR2 is SMNVEV in the germline V gene (reference sequence). This CDR3 region has 16 residues. Trimming shortened V by 4 bases and J by 2 bases, and 15 bases separated the two germline ends. CDR3 region: CASSSRGGMGNQPQHF. Written as DNA, the CDR3 is TGTGCCAGCAGTTCACGGGGGGGAATGGGCAATCAGCCCCAGCATTTT.

The CDR3 loop reads CASSLTGGQETQYF. CDR3 nucleotide sequence: TGTGCCAGCAGCTTAACCGGGGGGCAAGAGACCCAGTACTTC. The rearrangement links TRBV7-3 to TRBJ2-5, with 7 bases matching TRBD2. The CDR3 has 14 residues. The ends lost 0 bases at V and 2 bases at J; junction bases unmatched: 0. Germline V gene data show CDR1 as SGHTA and CDR2 as FQGTGA.

The chain carries TRBV6-5 and TRBJ2-7; 8 bases match TRBD1. Germline V gene lookup returns CDR1 MNHEY and CDR2 SVGAGI. Germline trimming cut 5 bases from V and 6 bases from J; bases unmatched to any gene: 6. The CDR3 has 13 residues. In nucleotides, the CDR3 is TGTGCCAGCAGTCTGGGACAGGTCCGCGAGCAGTACTTC. This sequence encodes CASSLGQVREQYF.